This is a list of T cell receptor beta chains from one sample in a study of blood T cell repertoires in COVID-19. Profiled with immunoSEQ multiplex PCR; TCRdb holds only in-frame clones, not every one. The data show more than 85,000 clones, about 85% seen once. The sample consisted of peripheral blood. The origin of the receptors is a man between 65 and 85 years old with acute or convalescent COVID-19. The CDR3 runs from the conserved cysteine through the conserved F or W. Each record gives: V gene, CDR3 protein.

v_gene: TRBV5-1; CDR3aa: CASSVGHLGSGNTIYF
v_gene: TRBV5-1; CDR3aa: CASSYQQGPGELFF
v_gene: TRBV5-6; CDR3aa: CASSGTGTGEEKLFF
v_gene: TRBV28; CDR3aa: CASSPGQRLRNTEAFF
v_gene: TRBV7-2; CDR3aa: CASSFHHWTGSTDTQYF
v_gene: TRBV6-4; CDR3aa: CASSEGRTGGTGELFF
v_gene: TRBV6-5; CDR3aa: CASRAQGSGGGFF
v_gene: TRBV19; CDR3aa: CASSTTAVCTF
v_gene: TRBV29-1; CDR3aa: CTLNTDTQYF
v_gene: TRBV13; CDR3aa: CASNQGASDSPLHF
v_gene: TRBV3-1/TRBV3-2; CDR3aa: CASSQDGTPSGGYTF
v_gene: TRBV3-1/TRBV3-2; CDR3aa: CASSRDAGTAQETQYF
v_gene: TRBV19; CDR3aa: CASSRQGKNSYEQYF
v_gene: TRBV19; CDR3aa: CASSSPDYGYTF
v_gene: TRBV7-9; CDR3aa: CASSEGVYDTEAFF
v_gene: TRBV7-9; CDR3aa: CASSSGASWDQPQHF
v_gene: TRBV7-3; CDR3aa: CASGLHGSYEQYF
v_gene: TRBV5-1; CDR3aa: CASSLVTGENRYTF
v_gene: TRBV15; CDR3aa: CATSREGQGWEKLFF
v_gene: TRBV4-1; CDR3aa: CASSQSVLASTDTQYF
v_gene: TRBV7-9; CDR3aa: CASSLAGGPYEQYF
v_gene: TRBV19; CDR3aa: CASSMTGVSYEQYF
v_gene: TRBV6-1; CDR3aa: CASSEGQYNQPQHF
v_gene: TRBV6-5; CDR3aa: CASRDGGTSYNEQFF
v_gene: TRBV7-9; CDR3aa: CASSLAVENYGYTF
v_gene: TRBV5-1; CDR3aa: CASSLLSGGDYGYTF
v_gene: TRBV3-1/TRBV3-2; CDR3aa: CASSQGGTGVFGAFF
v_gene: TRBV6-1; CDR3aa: CASSEFQGTIGELFF
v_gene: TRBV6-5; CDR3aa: CASRSTGRENIQYF
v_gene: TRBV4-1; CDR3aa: CASSQDRRGNTEAFF
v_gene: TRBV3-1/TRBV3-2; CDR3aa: CASSQDRGNGQPQHF
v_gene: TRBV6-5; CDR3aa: CASSYSGNLNEKLFF
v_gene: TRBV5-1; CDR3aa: CASSSGGTKVTEAFF
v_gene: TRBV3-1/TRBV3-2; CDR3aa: CASSVSGNTIYF
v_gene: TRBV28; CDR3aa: CASSMGQLRGGYTF
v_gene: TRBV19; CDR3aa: CASSQDRASQPQHF
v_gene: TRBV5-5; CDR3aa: CASSLNGGGETQYF
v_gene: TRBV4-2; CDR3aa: CASSQDRRGGLENTQYF
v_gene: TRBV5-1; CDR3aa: CASSGWTSREDTQYF
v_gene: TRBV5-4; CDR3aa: CASSSRENRYNEQFF
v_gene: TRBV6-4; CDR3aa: CASSDPGRRDEQFF
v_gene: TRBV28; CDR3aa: CASSVFGRGETQYF